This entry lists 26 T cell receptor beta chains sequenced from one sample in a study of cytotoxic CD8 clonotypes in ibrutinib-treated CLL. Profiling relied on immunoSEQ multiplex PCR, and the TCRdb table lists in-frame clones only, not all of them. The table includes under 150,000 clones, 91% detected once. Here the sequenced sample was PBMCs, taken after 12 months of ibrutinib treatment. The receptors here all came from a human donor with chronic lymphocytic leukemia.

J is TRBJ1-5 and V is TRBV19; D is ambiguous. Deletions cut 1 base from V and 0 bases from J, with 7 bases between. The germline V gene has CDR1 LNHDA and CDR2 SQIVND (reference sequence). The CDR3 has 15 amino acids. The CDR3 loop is CASSIGTNSNQPQHF. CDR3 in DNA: TGTGCCAGTAGTATAGGTACGAATAGCAATCAGCCCCAGCATTTT. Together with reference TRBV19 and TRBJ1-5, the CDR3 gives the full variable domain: DGGITQSPKYLFRKEGQNVTLSCEQNLNHDAMYWYRQDPGQGLRLIYYSQIVNDFQKGDIAEGYSVSREKKESFPLTVTSAQKNPTAFYLCASSIGTNSNQPQHFGDGTRLSIL.

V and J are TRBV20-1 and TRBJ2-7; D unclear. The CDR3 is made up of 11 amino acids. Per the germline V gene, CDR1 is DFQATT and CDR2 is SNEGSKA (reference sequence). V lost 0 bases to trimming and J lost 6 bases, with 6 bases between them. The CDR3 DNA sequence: TGCAGTGCTAGAGAGGGTGCCGAGCAGTACTTC. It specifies CSAREGAEQYF.

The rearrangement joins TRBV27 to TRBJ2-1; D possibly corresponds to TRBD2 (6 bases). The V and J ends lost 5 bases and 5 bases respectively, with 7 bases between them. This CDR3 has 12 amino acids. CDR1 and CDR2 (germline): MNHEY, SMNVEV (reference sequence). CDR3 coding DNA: TGTGCCAGCAGTCGGACTAACAATGAGCAGTTCTTC. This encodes CASSRTNNEQFF.

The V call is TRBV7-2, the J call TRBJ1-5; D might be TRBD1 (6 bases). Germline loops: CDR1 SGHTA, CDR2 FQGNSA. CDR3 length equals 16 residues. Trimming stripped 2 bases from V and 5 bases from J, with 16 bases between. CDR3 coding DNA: TGTGCCAGCAGCTTAAGAGCCACAGGGTCGGATCAGCCCCAGCATTTT. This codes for CASSLRATGSDQPQHF.

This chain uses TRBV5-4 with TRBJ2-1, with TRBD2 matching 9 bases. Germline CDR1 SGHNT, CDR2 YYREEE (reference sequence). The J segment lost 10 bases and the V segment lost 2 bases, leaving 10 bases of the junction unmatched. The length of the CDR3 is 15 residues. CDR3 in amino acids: CASSFYGGRADEQFF. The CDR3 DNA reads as TGTGCCAGCAGCTTTTACGGCGGGAGGGCCGACGAGCAGTTCTTC.

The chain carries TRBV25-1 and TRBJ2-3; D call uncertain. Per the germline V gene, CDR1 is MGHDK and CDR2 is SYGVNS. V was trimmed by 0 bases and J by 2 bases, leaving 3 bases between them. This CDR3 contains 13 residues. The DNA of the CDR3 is TGTGCCAGCAGTGAATACATCACAGATACGCAGTATTTT. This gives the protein CASSEYITDTQYF.

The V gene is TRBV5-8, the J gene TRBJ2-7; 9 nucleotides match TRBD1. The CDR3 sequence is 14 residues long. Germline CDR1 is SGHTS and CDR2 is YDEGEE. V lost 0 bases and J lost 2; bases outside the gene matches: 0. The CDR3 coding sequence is TGTGCCAGCAGCTTGGGACAGGGGGCCTACGAGCAGTACTTC. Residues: CASSLGQGAYEQYF.

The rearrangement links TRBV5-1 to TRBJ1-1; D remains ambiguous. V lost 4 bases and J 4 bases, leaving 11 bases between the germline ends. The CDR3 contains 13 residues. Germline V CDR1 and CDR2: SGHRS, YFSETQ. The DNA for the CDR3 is TGCGCCAGCAGCCCAGACCTGAGCACTGAAGCTTTCTTT. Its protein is CASSPDLSTEAFF.

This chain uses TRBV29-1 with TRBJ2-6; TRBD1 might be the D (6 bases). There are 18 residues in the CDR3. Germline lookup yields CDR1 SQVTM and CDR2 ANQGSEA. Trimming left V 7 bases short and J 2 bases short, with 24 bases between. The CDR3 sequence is CSARLEGTGTTGANVLTF. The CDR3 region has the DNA TGCAGCGCTCGTCTCGAGGGTACAGGGACCACTGGGGCCAACGTCCTGACTTTC.

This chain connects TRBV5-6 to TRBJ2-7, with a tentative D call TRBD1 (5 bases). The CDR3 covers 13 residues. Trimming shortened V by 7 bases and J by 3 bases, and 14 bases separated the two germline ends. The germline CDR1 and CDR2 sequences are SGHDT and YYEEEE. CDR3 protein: CASSRVDLYEQYF. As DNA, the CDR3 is TGTGCCAGCTCCAGGGTTGATCTCTACGAGCAGTACTTC.

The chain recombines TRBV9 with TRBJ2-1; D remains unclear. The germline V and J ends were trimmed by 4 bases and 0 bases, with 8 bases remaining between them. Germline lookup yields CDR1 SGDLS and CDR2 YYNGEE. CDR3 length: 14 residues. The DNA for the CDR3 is TGTGCCAGCAGCCCGCAAAGCTCCTACAATGAGCAGTTCTTC. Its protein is CASSPQSSYNEQFF.

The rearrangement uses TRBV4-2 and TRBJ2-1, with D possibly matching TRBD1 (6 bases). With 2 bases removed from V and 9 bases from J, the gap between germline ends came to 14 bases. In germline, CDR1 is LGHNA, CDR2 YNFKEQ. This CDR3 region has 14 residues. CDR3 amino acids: CASSQLQGGGEQFF. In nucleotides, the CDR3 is TGTGCCAGCAGCCAACTACAGGGCGGTGGTGAGCAGTTCTTC.

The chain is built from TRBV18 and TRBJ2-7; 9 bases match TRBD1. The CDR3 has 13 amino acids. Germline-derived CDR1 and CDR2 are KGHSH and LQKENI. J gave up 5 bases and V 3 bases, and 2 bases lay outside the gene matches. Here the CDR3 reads CASSPGTGNEQYF. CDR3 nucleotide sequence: TGTGCCAGCTCACCCGGGACAGGGAACGAGCAGTACTTC. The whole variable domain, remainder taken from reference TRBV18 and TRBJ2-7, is NAGVMQNPRHLVRRRGQEARLRCSPMKGHSHVYWYRQLPEEGLKFMVYLQKENIIDESGMPKERFSAEFPKEGPSILRIQQVVRGDSAAYFCASSPGTGNEQYFGPGTRLTVT.

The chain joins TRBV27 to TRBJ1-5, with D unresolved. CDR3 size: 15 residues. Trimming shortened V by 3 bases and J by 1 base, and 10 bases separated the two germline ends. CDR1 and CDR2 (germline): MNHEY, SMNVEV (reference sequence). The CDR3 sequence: CASSFLGLSNQPQHF. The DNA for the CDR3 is TGTGCCAGCAGTTTCCTGGGGTTGAGCAATCAGCCCCAGCATTTT.

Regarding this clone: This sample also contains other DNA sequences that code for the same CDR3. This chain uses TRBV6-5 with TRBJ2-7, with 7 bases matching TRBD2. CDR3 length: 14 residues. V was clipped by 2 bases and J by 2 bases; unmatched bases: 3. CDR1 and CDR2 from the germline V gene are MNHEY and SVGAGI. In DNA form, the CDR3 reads TGTGCCAGCAGTTACGGCGCGGGAGCCTACGAGCAGTACTTC. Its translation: CASSYGAGAYEQYF.

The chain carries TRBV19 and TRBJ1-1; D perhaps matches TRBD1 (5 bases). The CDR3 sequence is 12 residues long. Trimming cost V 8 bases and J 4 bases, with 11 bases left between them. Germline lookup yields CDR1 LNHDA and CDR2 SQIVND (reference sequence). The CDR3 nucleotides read TGTGCCAGTCATCTAGGGGCCACTGAAGCTTTCTTT. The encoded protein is CASHLGATEAFF.

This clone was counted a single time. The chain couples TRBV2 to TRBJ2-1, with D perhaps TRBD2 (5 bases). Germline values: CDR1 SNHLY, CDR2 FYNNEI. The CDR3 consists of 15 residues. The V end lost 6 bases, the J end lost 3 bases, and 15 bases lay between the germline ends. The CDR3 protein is CASRPGIANYNEQFF. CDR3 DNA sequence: TGTGCCAGCAGACCCGGAATAGCGAACTACAATGAGCAGTTCTTC.

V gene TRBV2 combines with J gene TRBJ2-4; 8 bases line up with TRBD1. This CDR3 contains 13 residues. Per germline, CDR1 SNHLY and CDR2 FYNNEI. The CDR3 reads CATQGVAKNIQYF. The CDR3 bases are TGTGCTACACAGGGGGTAGCCAAAAACATTCAGTACTTC.

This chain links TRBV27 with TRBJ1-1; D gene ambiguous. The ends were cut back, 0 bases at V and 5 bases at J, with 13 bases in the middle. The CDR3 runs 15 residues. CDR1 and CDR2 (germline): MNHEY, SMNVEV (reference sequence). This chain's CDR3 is CASSLSRGMITEAFF. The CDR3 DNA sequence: TGTGCCAGCAGTTTATCTCGGGGAATGATAACTGAAGCTTTCTTT.

CDR3 DNA sequence: TGCGCCAGCAGCCAAGAATGGGGGTACTACGAGCAGTACTTC. This encodes CASSQEWGYYEQYF. This chain connects TRBV4-3 to TRBJ2-7, with D perhaps given as TRBD1 or TRBD2 (5 bases each). Trimming took off 0 bases at V and 3 bases at J, with 9 bases between the two ends. CDR1 and CDR2 from the germline V gene are LGHNA and YSLEER. The CDR3 length is 14 residues.

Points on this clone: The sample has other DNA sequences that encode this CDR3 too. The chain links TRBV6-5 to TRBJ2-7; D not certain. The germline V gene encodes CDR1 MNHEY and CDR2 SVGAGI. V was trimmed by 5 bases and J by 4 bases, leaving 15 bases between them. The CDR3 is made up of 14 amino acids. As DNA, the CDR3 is TGTGCCAGCAGTCTCCACCGAGAGCCTTACGAGCAGTACTTC. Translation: CASSLHREPYEQYF.

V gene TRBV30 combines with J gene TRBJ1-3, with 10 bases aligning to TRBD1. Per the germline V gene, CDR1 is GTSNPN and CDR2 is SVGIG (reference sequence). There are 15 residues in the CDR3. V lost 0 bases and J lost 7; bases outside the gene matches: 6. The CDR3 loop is CAWSVDRGLRNTIYF. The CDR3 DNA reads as TGTGCCTGGAGTGTTGACAGGGGGCTTCGGAACACCATATATTTT.

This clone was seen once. The CDR3 here is CASSFSWGEKLFF. The CDR3 DNA sequence: TGTGCCAGCAGTTTCTCTTGGGGTGAAAAACTGTTTTTT. V usage is TRBV27 and J usage is TRBJ1-4, with D unclear. Trimming removed 3 bases at V and 7 bases at J, with 9 bases between. Looked up from germline, CDR1 is MNHEY and CDR2 is SMNVEV (reference sequence). CDR3 size: 13 residues.

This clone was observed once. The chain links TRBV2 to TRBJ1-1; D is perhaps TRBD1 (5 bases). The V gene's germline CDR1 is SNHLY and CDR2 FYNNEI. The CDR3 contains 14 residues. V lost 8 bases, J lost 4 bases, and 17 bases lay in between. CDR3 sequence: CASPAEQGGTEAFF. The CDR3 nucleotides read TGTGCCAGCCCGGCGGAGCAGGGCGGCACTGAAGCTTTCTTT.

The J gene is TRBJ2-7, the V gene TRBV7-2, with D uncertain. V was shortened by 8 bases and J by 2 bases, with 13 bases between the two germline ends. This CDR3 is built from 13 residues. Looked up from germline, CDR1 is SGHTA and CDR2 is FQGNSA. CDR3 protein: CASGSSGAYEQYF. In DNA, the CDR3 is TGTGCCAGCGGATCAAGTGGGGCCTACGAGCAGTACTTC.

The CDR3 DNA sequence: TGTGCCAGCAGGGGTAGCGGGGAGCTGTTTTTT. Residues: CASRGSGELFF. The chain employs TRBV9 and TRBJ2-2; no reliable D call. Trimming took 5 bases from V and 7 from J, leaving 6 bases between them. Germline CDR1 reads SGDLS; CDR2 reads YYNGEE. This CDR3 comprises 11 residues.